These 9 T cell receptor beta chains were all obtained from the same sample, sequenced in a study of T cells in women clearing cervical HPV infection (dated by TCRdb to about 2018). Library generation was performed with the immunoSEQ multiplex PCR assay. TCRdb limited this immuneACCESS table to in-frame rearrangements with V and J called. A share of clones is missing; checked studies link under half to unresolved V genes, and the rest is unexplained. The table for this sample shows roughly 30,000 clones. The biggest ten clones account for around 3% of the sample. The sequenced sample consisted of blood buffy coat. The receptors come from a woman between 18 and 70 years old with a cervical HPV16 infection that either progressed to CIN3+ or cleared (not recorded which).

On this clone itself: Read coverage stops 3 residues before the CDR3 terminus; the germline J gene supplies the remainder. The chain uses TRBV30 and TRBJ2-3; D gene ambiguous. Germline CDR1 reads GTSNPN; CDR2 reads SVGIG (reference sequence). This CDR3 has 15 residues. The CDR3 sequence is CAWSNQWISNQPQYF. CDR3 DNA (partial): TGTGCCTGGAGTAATCAGTGGATTAGCAATCAGCCG.

About this clone itself: The CDR3 goes on 3 residues after the read ends, and that part is filled in from the germline J gene. The V gene is TRBV2, the J gene TRBJ2-1; D might be TRBD2 (7 bases). With 1 base removed from V and 7 bases from J, the gap between germline ends came to 17 bases. CDR3 length equals 16 residues. In germline, CDR1 is SNHLY, CDR2 FYNNEI. Incomplete CDR3 DNA: TGTGCCAGCAGTGAAGGAGGGGGGGCGGTGGATAATGAG. Its protein is CASSEGGGAVDNE. The CDR3 as a whole reads CASSEGGGAVDNEQFF.

In regard to this clone: The CDR3 goes on 3 residues after the read ends, and that part is filled in from the germline J gene. The genes are TRBV29-1 and TRBJ2-2, with D tentatively TRBD2 (6 bases). The CDR3 is 16 amino acids. Per the germline V gene, CDR1 is SQVTM and CDR2 is ANQGSEA. The covered CDR3 bases are TGCAGCGATACCGAATATAGCGGTGGCGGGGCCAACGTG. This sequence encodes CSDTEYSGGGANV. The entire CDR3 protein reads CSDTEYSGGGANVLFF.

The CDR3 loop reads CASSPSGDQPQHF. The covered CDR3 bases are TGTGCCAGCTCACCTAGCGGGGATCAGCCC. This chain connects TRBV18 to TRBJ1-5; D not resolved. The read falls 3 residues short of the CDR3 end, and the missing part is taken from the germline J gene. The CDR3 sequence is 13 residues long. The V end lost 3 bases, the J end lost 5 bases, and 8 bases lay between the germline ends. Germline assignment: CDR1 KGHSH and CDR2 LQKENI. Drawing the rest from reference TRBV18 and TRBJ1-5, the complete variable domain is NAGVMQNPRHLVRRRGQEARLRCSPMKGHSHVYWYRQLPEEGLKFMVYLQKENIIDESGMPKERFSAEFPKEGPSILRIQQVVRGDSAAYFCASSPSGDQPQHFGDGTRLSIL.

Turning to this clone: The missing CDR3 end, 3 residues past where the read stops, is filled in from the germline J gene. The gene calls are TRBV19 and TRBJ1-2, with 11 bases fitting TRBD1. This CDR3 region has 15 residues. CDR1 and CDR2 from the germline V gene are LNHDA and SQIVND (reference sequence). CDR3 bases read: TGTGCCAGTACTCCGGACAGGGGGCCGACCTACGAC. It encodes CASTPDRGPTYD. The complete CDR3 sequence is CASTPDRGPTYDYTF.

Points on this clone: From the germline J gene comes the end of the CDR3, since the read stops 3 residues before it. The V gene is TRBV5-1, the J gene TRBJ1-1; D gene unclear. The CDR3 spans 13 residues. Per germline, CDR1 SGHRS and CDR2 YFSETQ. Trimming took 4 bases from V and 2 from J, leaving 9 bases between them. The CDR3 region is CASSLTTNTEAFF. The sequenced part of the CDR3 DNA is TGCGCCAGCAGCCTGACAACCAACACTGAA.

Turning to this clone: The read finishes 3 residues shy of the CDR3 end, and the germline J gene is used to complete it. The rearrangement links TRBV5-1 to TRBJ2-5, with D perhaps TRBD1 (5 bases). Trimming took off 5 bases at V and 4 bases at J, with 12 bases between the two ends. Germline V lookup: CDR1 SGHRS, CDR2 YFSETQ. This CDR3 spans 13 amino acids. The CDR3 is CASSHQGLETQYF. The sequenced part of the CDR3 DNA is TGCGCCAGCAGTCATCAGGGTTTAGAGACC. The variable domain in full, with the rest retrieved from reference TRBV5-1 and TRBJ2-5, is KAGVTQTPRYLIKTRGQQVTLSCSPISGHRSVSWYQQTPGQGLQFLFEYFSETQRNKGNFPGRFSGRQFSNSRSEMNVSTLELGDSALYLCASSHQGLETQYFGPGTRLLVL.

Details on this clone: Sequencing ends 3 residues short of the CDR3 end; the germline J gene provides the rest. The rearrangement links TRBV19 to TRBJ1-4, with D maybe TRBD1 (5 bases). Germline CDR1 LNHDA, CDR2 SQIVND (reference sequence). V was cut by 2 bases and J by 5 bases, with 6 bases left in between. The CDR3 runs to 13 residues. The CDR3 bases that were read are TGTGCCAGTAGTATACCAGGGAATGAAAAA. Residues: CASSIPGNEK. The entire CDR3 protein is CASSIPGNEKLFF.

On this clone itself: The sequenced fragment ends 3 residues before the CDR3 boundary, so the rest is inferred from the germline J gene. The rearrangement joins TRBV19 to TRBJ2-4; D unresolved. Germline V lookup: CDR1 LNHDA, CDR2 SQIVND (reference sequence). The CDR3 spans 12 residues. Here the CDR3 reads CASSITNYGQYF. The CDR3 DNA, read in part, is TGTGCCAGTAGTATCACGAACTATGGT.